The 3 T cell receptor beta chains below come from one sample, sequenced in a study of blood T cell repertoires in COVID-19. Sequencing was performed with immunoSEQ multiplex PCR; in TCRdb, only in-frame clones are kept and a portion is missing. The table lists hundreds of thousands of clones, more than 75% of them singletons. Sequencing was performed on PBMCs or T cells enriched from blood (not recorded which). Receptor source: a man between 18 and 35 years old who had recovered from COVID-19.

This rearrangement joins TRBV27 to TRBJ1-2, with a possible D match to TRBD1 (6 bases). This CDR3 has 11 amino acids. Per germline, CDR1 MNHEY and CDR2 SMNVEV (reference sequence). Trimming cost V 5 bases and J 7 bases, with 8 bases left between them. The CDR3 sequence is CASSGRGGYTF. The CDR3 DNA reads as TGTGCCAGCAGTGGCAGGGGTGGCTACACCTTC.

The chain uses TRBV27 and TRBJ1-1; D is unclear. The germline V gene has CDR1 MNHEY and CDR2 SMNVEV (reference sequence). The CDR3 runs to 15 residues. Trimming left V 1 base short and J 0 bases short, with 9 bases between. CDR3 protein: CASSLFSAMNTEAFF. As DNA, the CDR3 is TGTGCCAGCAGTTTATTTTCAGCGATGAACACTGAAGCTTTCTTT.

This clone was detected only a few times. The chain couples TRBV10-3 to TRBJ2-2; TRBD2 is a possible D gene (5 bases). Germline-derived CDR1 and CDR2 are ENHRY and SYGVKD. This CDR3 is 14 amino acids long. V was trimmed by 2 bases and J by 5 bases, leaving 9 bases between them. CDR3 sequence: CAISEASRTGELFF. Written as DNA, the CDR3 is TGTGCCATCAGTGAGGCTAGCCGGACCGGGGAGCTGTTTTTT.